The 18 T cell receptor beta chains in this list originate from one sample, sequenced in a study of OX40 agonist ivuxolimab in advanced cancers. Only in-frame clones appear in the TCRdb table, and some are missing; sequencing was by immunoSEQ multiplex PCR. The table has about 85,000 clones, 65% to 90% seen once; the top ten hold around 2%. This material consisted of CD4+ or CD8+ T cells sorted from blood, taken in a trial of the OX40 agonist ivuxolimab. These receptors came from an adult with an advanced solid tumor such as melanoma, head and neck, liver or kidney cancer.

The chain joins TRBV5-1 to TRBJ1-4, with D hard to call. Trimming stripped 0 bases from V and 4 bases from J, with 7 bases between. Per the germline V gene, CDR1 is SGHRS and CDR2 is YFSETQ. This CDR3 has 14 residues. The CDR3, as DNA: TGCGCCAGCAGCTTGGGATATGGTAATGAAAAACTGTTTTTT. Protein sequence: CASSLGYGNEKLFF.

This chain links TRBV30 with TRBJ1-2; D not certain. Trimming cost V 1 base and J 2 bases, with 5 bases left between them. CDR3 length: 12 amino acids. Germline CDR1 and CDR2: GTSNPN and SVGIG (reference sequence). As DNA, the CDR3 is TGTGCCTGGAGTGGGCAGAACTATGGCTACACCTTC. Amino acids: CAWSGQNYGYTF.

This clone was counted between two and nine times. The chain has TRBV28 and TRBJ1-1, with D possibly TRBD1 on 5 matching bases. Per the germline V gene, CDR1 is MDHEN and CDR2 is SYDVKM. Trimming stripped 7 bases from V and 4 bases from J, with 16 bases between. The CDR3 consists of 14 residues. CDR3 in amino acids: CASIGGLSGTEAFF. In DNA, the CDR3 is TGTGCCAGCATCGGGGGATTATCGGGCACTGAAGCTTTCTTT.

This rearrangement joins TRBV11-3 to TRBJ2-5; 7 bases are a match to TRBD1. After removal of 5 bases from V and 11 bases from J, the junction contained 11 bases not matched to a gene. The CDR3 runs 13 residues. The germline gives CDR1 SGHNT, CDR2 YENEEA. CDR3 DNA: TGTGCCAGCAGCCCAACAGGGGTGGGGGAGCAGTACTTC. Translating it yields CASSPTGVGEQYF.

The gene calls are TRBV10-3 and TRBJ1-1, with TRBD1 matching over 8 bases. Germline CDR1 reads ENHRY; CDR2 reads SYGVKD. The CDR3 has 14 amino acids. With V trimmed by 2 bases and J by 4 bases, 3 bases remained unmatched. The CDR3 loop is CAISEEGQATEAFF. CDR3 sequence (DNA): TGTGCCATCAGTGAGGAGGGACAGGCCACTGAAGCTTTCTTT.

The rearrangement links TRBV6-5 to TRBJ1-5; 7 positions agree with TRBD1. The V gene end was trimmed by 6 bases and the J gene end by 8 bases; junction bases not matched to a gene: 10. This CDR3 contains 14 residues. Germline loops: CDR1 MNHEY, CDR2 SVGAGI. This CDR3 is CASSFGQEAEPQHF. CDR3 nucleotides: TGTGCCAGCAGCTTCGGACAGGAGGCCGAGCCCCAGCATTTT.

The rearrangement uses TRBV11-3 and TRBJ1-1, with 10 nucleotides matching TRBD1. The V gene's germline CDR1 is SGHNT and CDR2 YENEEA. The CDR3 contains 13 residues. The V gene end was trimmed by 3 bases and the J gene end by 10 bases; junction bases not matched to a gene: 5. Here the CDR3 DNA reads TGTGCCAGCAGCTTGGGTCGGACAGGGGGAGCTTTCTTT. It is translated as CASSLGRTGGAFF. Complete variable domain (other parts from reference TRBV11-3 and TRBJ1-1): EAGVVQSPRYKIIEKKQPVAFWCNPISGHNTLYWYLQNLGQGPELLIRYENEEAVDDSQLPKDRFSAERLKGVDSTLKIQPAELGDSAVYLCASSLGRTGGAFFGQGTRLTVV.

This chain connects TRBV28 to TRBJ1-6; D is possibly TRBD1 (6 bases). The V and J ends lost 6 bases and 3 bases respectively, with 18 bases between them. CDR1 and CDR2 from the germline V gene are MDHEN and SYDVKM. The CDR3 sequence is 17 residues long. CDR3 region: CASSTNDGTLYNSPLHF. The DNA for the CDR3 is TGTGCCAGCAGCACTAACGACGGGACACTCTATAATTCACCCCTCCACTTT. Full variable domain (rest looked up from reference TRBV28 and TRBJ1-6): DVKVTQSSRYLVKRTGEKVFLECVQDMDHENMFWYRQDPGLGLRLIYFSYDVKMKEKGDIPEGYSVSREKKERFSLILESASTNQTSMYLCASSTNDGTLYNSPLHFGNGTRLTVT.

This sequence joins TRBV6-1 and TRBJ1-2; the D is unclear. Germline V CDR1 and CDR2: MNHNS, SASEGT. Trimming took 3 bases from V and 3 from J, leaving 8 bases between them. The CDR3 is 13 amino acids. DNA for the CDR3: TGTGCCAGCAGTGATCGGGGTGACTATGGCTACACCTTC. Translation: CASSDRGDYGYTF.

The chain carries TRBV18 and TRBJ2-5; no definite D call. Germline V gene sequence: CDR1 KGHSH, CDR2 LQKENI. The CDR3 covers 11 residues. Trimming removed 3 bases at V and 5 bases at J, with 4 bases between. CDR3 coding DNA: TGTGCCAGCTCACCGAAGGAGACCCAGTACTTC. Amino acids: CASSPKETQYF. Full variable domain (missing parts from reference TRBV18 and TRBJ2-5): NAGVMQNPRHLVRRRGQEARLRCSPMKGHSHVYWYRQLPEEGLKFMVYLQKENIIDESGMPKERFSAEFPKEGPSILRIQQVVRGDSAAYFCASSPKETQYFGPGTRLLVL.

The rearrangement uses TRBV6-1 and TRBJ2-3; 7 nucleotides match TRBD1. J was trimmed by 2 bases and V by 6 bases; bases with no gene match: 5. The length of the CDR3 is 14 residues. Germline loops: CDR1 MNHNS, CDR2 SASEGT. CDR3 sequence (DNA): TGTGCCAGCAGGCTGGACAGGATCACAGATACGCAGTATTTT. Encoded protein: CASRLDRITDTQYF.

This chain links TRBV6-1 with TRBJ2-7; maybe TRBD1 (5 bases). This CDR3 has 13 residues. V shed 5 bases and J shed 4 bases, with 12 bases lying between them. CDR1 is MNHNS, CDR2 SASEGT, per germline. The CDR3 nucleotides are TGTGCCAGCAGTACCAACCAGGGTTACGAGCAGTACTTC. This codes for CASSTNQGYEQYF.

V is TRBV28 and J is TRBJ2-2; 8 nucleotides match TRBD1. This CDR3 has 16 residues. From germline, CDR1 is MDHEN and CDR2 SYDVKM. V shed 4 bases, J shed 0 bases, and the junction held 4 bases outside the gene matches. The CDR3 DNA sequence: TGTGCCAGCAGTTCGACAGGGGTAGCGAACACCGGGGAGCTGTTTTTT. Its protein product is CASSSTGVANTGELFF.

The chain is built from TRBV29-1 and TRBJ1-1; D not certain. Between the trimmed V and J ends, which lost 4 bases and 0 bases, there was a span of 6 bases. CDR3 length: 12 amino acids. Germline CDR1 reads SQVTM; CDR2 reads ANQGSEA. CDR3 region: CSVARMNTEAFF. CDR3 coding DNA: TGCAGCGTTGCGCGGATGAACACTGAAGCTTTCTTT.

The J gene is TRBJ1-5, the V gene TRBV28; tentatively, D is TRBD1 (5 bases). The CDR3 has 16 residues. Germline loops: CDR1 MDHEN, CDR2 SYDVKM. Deletions cut 5 bases from V and 3 bases from J, with 17 bases between. Here the CDR3 DNA reads TGTGCCAGCAGTCCGGGCGGTAGGGACTCCAATCAGCCCCAGCATTTT. It codes for CASSPGGRDSNQPQHF.

The count of this clone is one. The gene calls are TRBV4-3 and TRBJ2-7; possibly TRBD1 for D (6 bases). V lost 4 bases to trimming and J lost 0 bases, with 10 bases between them. Germline CDR1 and CDR2: LGHNA and YSLEER. The CDR3 totals 14 residues. This CDR3 reads CASSRYRASYEQYF. The CDR3 DNA follows: TGCGCCAGCAGCCGTTACAGGGCCTCCTACGAGCAGTACTTC.

This sequence joins TRBV9 and TRBJ2-3; perhaps D is TRBD1 or TRBD2 (5 bases each). The germline V and J ends were trimmed by 6 bases and 5 bases, with 19 bases remaining between them. Germline lookup yields CDR1 SGDLS and CDR2 YYNGEE. This CDR3 is built from 15 residues. CDR3 bases: TGTGCCAGCAACACGCTAGGACTCCAGGGAGATACGCAGTATTTT. Its protein product is CASNTLGLQGDTQYF.

The chain uses TRBV7-3 and TRBJ1-1, with D possibly being TRBD1 (5 bases). Trimming stripped 1 base from V and 7 bases from J, with 13 bases between. This CDR3 has 14 residues. Germline V lookup: CDR1 SGHTA, CDR2 FQGTGA. The CDR3 sequence is CASSLNGGYGEAFF. Written as DNA, the CDR3 is TGTGCCAGCAGCTTAAACGGGGGGTACGGTGAAGCTTTCTTT.